Following are 31 T cell receptor beta chains from one sample sequenced in a study of blood T cell repertoires in COVID-19. Profiled with immunoSEQ multiplex PCR; TCRdb holds only in-frame clones, not every one. The repertoire has 150,000 to 200,000 clones, about 83% of them found once; the top ten carry 7% to 10%. Sequencing input: peripheral blood. The receptors were sampled from a man between 60 and 75 years old with acute or convalescent COVID-19.

J is TRBJ1-2 and V is TRBV2, with TRBD1 matching 10 bases. There are 16 residues in the CDR3. Trimming removed 6 bases from V and 2 bases from J; junction bases left unmatched: 9. Germline V gene sequence: CDR1 SNHLY, CDR2 FYNNEI. CDR3 sequence (DNA): TGTGCCAGCAGCGCTGCCCGGGACAGGGGAAACTATGGCTACACCTTC. It codes for CASSAARDRGNYGYTF.

The rearrangement joins TRBV28 to TRBJ2-1; possible D gene TRBD1, 6 bases. The CDR3 length is 15 residues. Trimming pared 3 bases from V and 0 bases from J, leaving 9 bases between. Germline V CDR1 and CDR2: MDHEN, SYDVKM. The CDR3 sequence: CASSLLDSSYNEQFF. Written as DNA, the CDR3 is TGTGCCAGCAGTTTGCTGGACAGCTCCTACAATGAGCAGTTCTTC.

The V call is TRBV6-6, the J call TRBJ1-6; 7 positions agree with TRBD1. With 6 bases clipped from V and 5 bases from J, the junction kept 13 bases outside the gene matches. The CDR3 runs 17 residues. Per the germline V gene, CDR1 is MNHNY and CDR2 is SVGAGI (reference sequence). CDR3 DNA sequence: TGTGCCAGCAGCCGATGGGGACAGTCCGCCGATAATTCACCCCTCCACTTT. Amino acids: CASSRWGQSADNSPLHF.

This clone was seen a few times. J is TRBJ1-2 and V is TRBV3-1 (or the pseudogene TRBV3-2); D is unclear. Trimming removed 0 bases from V and 2 bases from J, with 10 bases in between. CDR3 length: 15 residues. Germline V gene sequence: CDR1 LGHDT, CDR2 YNNKEL (reference sequence). CDR3 in amino acids: CASSQDLTSNYGYTF. In DNA form, the CDR3 reads TGTGCCAGCAGCCAAGATCTGACTTCCAACTATGGCTACACCTTC.

The genes are TRBV2 and TRBJ2-3; 7 positions match TRBD2. This CDR3 comprises 15 residues. After removal of 6 bases from V and 0 bases from J, the junction contained 6 bases not matched to a gene. CDR1 SNHLY and CDR2 FYNNEI come from the germline V gene. CDR3 in DNA: TGTGCCAGCAGCCGGTCAGCGGGGAGCACAGATACGCAGTATTTT. This translates into CASSRSAGSTDTQYF.

This clone was seen just once. This sequence joins TRBV7-8 and TRBJ2-1; a weak D match, TRBD2 (5 bases). Trimming removed 5 bases from V and 7 bases from J, with 9 bases in between. The CDR3 sequence is 12 residues long. Germline CDR1 SGHVS, CDR2 FQNEAQ. In nucleotides, the CDR3 is TGTGCCAGCAGCCTCACTAGGAATGAGCAGTTCTTC. It encodes CASSLTRNEQFF.

As regards this clone: This sample also contains other DNA sequences that code for the same CDR3. V gene TRBV6-5 combines with J gene TRBJ2-7; 9 bases line up with TRBD1. Germline V gives CDR1 MNHEY, CDR2 SVGAGI. The length of the CDR3 is 13 residues. Trimming cost V 5 bases and J 3 bases; bases outside gene matches: 2. CDR3 protein: CASSRDRDYEQYF. The CDR3 DNA follows: TGTGCCAGCAGTAGGGACAGGGACTACGAGCAGTACTTC.

Here the CDR3 reads CAIAGGIDTGELFF. CDR3 DNA sequence: TGTGCCATTGCGGGGGGTATCGACACCGGGGAGCTGTTTTTT. The chain joins TRBV10-3 to TRBJ2-2; 8 bases line up with TRBD2. With 9 bases clipped from V and 3 bases from J, the junction kept 6 bases outside the gene matches. The germline gives CDR1 ENHRY, CDR2 SYGVKD. This CDR3 spans 14 amino acids.

There are a few counts of this clone. The chain uses TRBV19 and TRBJ2-1; TRBD1 might be the D (5 bases). The CDR3 has 14 amino acids. V shed 6 bases and J shed 6 bases, with 15 bases lying between them. From germline, CDR1 is LNHDA and CDR2 SQIVND (reference sequence). The CDR3 protein is CASRMGQGANEQFF. The CDR3, as DNA: TGTGCCAGTAGGATGGGTCAGGGTGCCAATGAGCAGTTCTTC.

CDR3 amino acids: CASSSGLLYEQYF. CDR3 nucleotide sequence: TGTGCCAGCAGCTCGGGACTGCTTTACGAGCAGTACTTC. The V gene is TRBV5-6, the J gene TRBJ2-7, with D perhaps matching TRBD2 (6 bases). The V gene's germline CDR1 is SGHDT and CDR2 YYEEEE. The CDR3 sequence is 13 residues long. The germline V and J ends were trimmed by 3 bases and 4 bases, with 11 bases remaining between them.

The J gene is TRBJ1-4, the V gene TRBV5-1; tentatively, D is TRBD1 (6 bases). In germline, CDR1 is SGHRS, CDR2 YFSETQ. The CDR3 has 13 amino acids. V lost 3 bases and J lost 7, with 10 bases in between. CDR3 sequence: CASSSQGSEKLFF. CDR3 DNA: TGCGCCAGCAGCTCGCAGGGGAGTGAAAAACTGTTTTTT.

The V call is TRBV27, the J call TRBJ1-1; the D gene is possibly TRBD1 (6 bases). CDR1 MNHEY and CDR2 SMNVEV come from the germline V gene (reference sequence). This CDR3 is 13 amino acids long. V dropped 4 bases and J dropped 6 bases, with 12 bases sitting between them. CDR3 amino acids: CASSSAGAAEAFF. The CDR3 nucleotides read TGTGCCAGCAGTTCGGCAGGGGCCGCTGAAGCTTTCTTT.

The J gene is TRBJ2-3, the V gene TRBV21-1; the D call of TRBD2 is as the table states it, not checked on the DNA. TRBV21-1 is recorded as a pseudogene. The CDR3 loop spans 17 amino acids. The CDR3 nucleotides read TGTGCCAGCAGCAAAGGGGGACTCTTACCTAGCACAGATACGCAGTATTTT. Translating gives CASSKGGLLPSTDTQYF.

Points on this clone: Since a much larger clone is just one base distant, this may be a read error. The chain has TRBV3-1 (or the pseudogene TRBV3-2) and TRBJ1-3; a weak D match, TRBD1 (5 bases). Germline V CDR1 and CDR2: LGHDT, YNNKEL (reference sequence). CDR3 size: 15 residues. The germline V and J ends were trimmed by 3 bases and 2 bases, with 11 bases remaining between them. CDR3 region: CASSQVQGTGNTIYF. CDR3 DNA: TGTGCCAGCAGCCAGGTGCAGGGAACTGGAAACACCATATATTTT.

The rearrangement uses TRBV19 and TRBJ1-1; D is unclear. In germline, CDR1 is LNHDA, CDR2 SQIVND (reference sequence). V was cut by 2 bases and J by 1 base, with 8 bases left in between. The CDR3 length is 14 residues. CDR3 nucleotide sequence: TGTGCCAGTAGTATATCCGCCAGGAACACTGAAGCTTTCTTT. Translating it yields CASSISARNTEAFF.

This chain connects TRBV18 to TRBJ2-4, with TRBD1 matching 8 bases. This CDR3 has 17 residues. The V gene end was trimmed by 6 bases and the J gene end by 0 bases; junction bases not matched to a gene: 10. CDR1 is KGHSH, CDR2 LQKENI, per germline. In nucleotides, the CDR3 is TGTGCCAGCTCCCCTATCACAGGGGGACCAGCCAAAAACATTCAGTACTTC. Translation gives CASSPITGGPAKNIQYF.

For the CDR3, the DNA is TGTGCCAGCAGCGGGACTATTTCGGAGACCCAGTACTTC. It translates to CASSGTISETQYF. The chain carries TRBV9 and TRBJ2-5; TRBD2 is a possible D gene (6 bases). Germline V gene sequence: CDR1 SGDLS, CDR2 YYNGEE. Trimming stripped 3 bases from V and 5 bases from J, with 11 bases between. The CDR3 loop spans 13 amino acids.

This chain connects TRBV19 to TRBJ1-2; the match to TRBD1 covers 8 bases. This CDR3 region has 15 residues. Looked up from germline, CDR1 is LNHDA and CDR2 is SQIVND (reference sequence). Germline trimming cut 3 bases from V and 6 bases from J; bases unmatched to any gene: 9. CDR3 sequence (DNA): TGTGCCAGTAGTATTTGGAGCCAGGGGGCGAATGGCTACACCTTC. It translates to CASSIWSQGANGYTF.

The sample holds one count of this clone. CDR3 coding DNA: TGCGCCAGCAGCCAAGATCGGAGGCCAGGAGCGGATACGCAGTATTTT. This encodes CASSQDRRPGADTQYF. The rearrangement uses TRBV4-3 and TRBJ2-3; D may be TRBD2 (5 bases). V was cut by 0 bases and J by 6 bases, with 16 bases left in between. This CDR3 has 16 amino acids. CDR1 is LGHNA, CDR2 YSLEER, per germline.

This chain links TRBV5-6 with TRBJ1-2; TRBD1 aligns across 9 bases. Germline CDR1 and CDR2: SGHDT and YYEEEE. The CDR3 spans 13 residues. Losses at the gene ends were 4 bases for V and 4 bases for J; bases not matched to a gene: 2. The CDR3 bases are TGTGCCAGCAGCGGACAGGGGAGCTATGGCTACACCTTC. Its translation: CASSGQGSYGYTF.

CDR3 in amino acids: CASSEWQGLSKNIQYF. The DNA for the CDR3 is TGTGCCAGCAGTGAATGGCAGGGACTTTCCAAAAACATTCAGTACTTC. The gene calls are TRBV6-1 and TRBJ2-4, with a tentative D call TRBD2 (6 bases). CDR1 is MNHNS, CDR2 SASEGT, per germline. Trimming cost V 2 bases and J 2 bases, with 13 bases left between them. The CDR3 has 16 amino acids.

The gene calls are TRBV6-5 and TRBJ1-2; 8 nucleotides align to TRBD1. With V trimmed by 5 bases and J by 2 bases, 7 bases remained unmatched. The length of the CDR3 is 15 residues. Germline CDR1 reads MNHEY; CDR2 reads SVGAGI. This chain's CDR3 is CASSRRTGTNYGYTF. The CDR3 DNA sequence: TGTGCCAGCAGTAGGAGGACAGGGACCAACTATGGCTACACCTTC.

J is TRBJ1-2 and V is TRBV12-3 or TRBV12-4; 9 bases align to TRBD1. Trimming removed 3 bases from V and 4 bases from J; junction bases left unmatched: 0. The CDR3 has 13 residues. Here the CDR3 reads CASSLTGGYGYTF. The CDR3, as DNA: TGTGCCAGCAGTTTGACAGGGGGCTATGGCTACACCTTC.

V usage is TRBV13 and J usage is TRBJ2-3; weak D call: TRBD2 (6 bases). Trimming shortened V by 4 bases and J by 2 bases, and 10 bases separated the two germline ends. The CDR3 contains 14 residues. Germline CDR1 PRHDT, CDR2 FYEKMQ (reference sequence). As DNA, the CDR3 is TGTGCCAGCAGCTCCTCGGGGGTCACAGATACGCAGTATTTT. It translates to CASSSSGVTDTQYF.

This clone was detected ten times or more. This chain connects TRBV27 to TRBJ2-7, with unresolved D. The CDR3 loop spans 10 amino acids. The ends were cut back, 8 bases at V and 3 bases at J, with 5 bases in the middle. Germline values: CDR1 MNHEY, CDR2 SMNVEV (reference sequence). CDR3 coding DNA: TGTGCCAGCGGCTTCTACGAGCAGTACTTC. Its translation: CASGFYEQYF.

In the case of this clone: Other DNA sequences in the sample encode the same CDR3. The V gene is TRBV3-1 (or the pseudogene TRBV3-2), the J gene TRBJ2-3; no reliable D call. CDR1 is LGHDT and CDR2 is YNNKEL in the germline V gene (reference sequence). V shed 1 base and J shed 4 bases, with 12 bases lying between them. The CDR3 spans 15 residues. The CDR3 loop is CASSQGLVGADTQYF. CDR3 nucleotides: TGTGCCAGCAGCCAAGGTCTAGTGGGTGCAGATACGCAGTATTTT.

V usage is TRBV6-6 and J usage is TRBJ2-6; D possibly corresponds to TRBD2 (7 bases). CDR3 length: 18 amino acids. Looked up from germline, CDR1 is MNHNY and CDR2 is SVGAGI (reference sequence). V lost 5 bases to trimming and J lost 0 bases, with 17 bases between them. CDR3 protein: CASSPQGGGYSGANVLTF. In DNA, the CDR3 is TGTGCCAGCAGTCCACAGGGAGGGGGTTACTCTGGGGCCAACGTCCTGACTTTC.

The gene calls are TRBV3-1 (or the pseudogene TRBV3-2) and TRBJ2-7, with 10 bases lining up with TRBD2. Germline CDR1 is LGHDT and CDR2 is YNNKEL (reference sequence). V trimming: 5 bases; J trimming: 0 bases; junction bases outside the gene matches: 7. The CDR3 is made up of 16 amino acids. The CDR3 sequence is CASSTKRGGVSYEQYF. As DNA, the CDR3 is TGTGCCAGCAGCACCAAGCGGGGGGGGGTCTCCTACGAGCAGTACTTC.

This clone was picked up a small number of times. The V call is TRBV7-9, the J call TRBJ2-7, with D perhaps TRBD1 (5 bases). Trimming cost V 4 bases and J 0 bases, with 10 bases left between them. Germline V gives CDR1 SEHNR, CDR2 FQNEAQ (reference sequence). The CDR3 runs 14 residues. For the CDR3, the DNA is TGTGCCAGCAGCTCGTCGACAGTCTCCTACGAGCAGTACTTC. Its protein is CASSSSTVSYEQYF. Combining the CDR3 with reference TRBV7-9 and TRBJ2-7 gives the whole variable domain DTGVSQNPRHKITKRGQNVTFRCDPISEHNRLYWYRQTLGQGPEFLTYFQNEAQLEKSRLLSDRFSAERPKGSFSTLEIQRTEQGDSAMYLCASSSSTVSYEQYFGPGTRLTVT.

This chain links TRBV6-5 with TRBJ1-5, with a weak D call TRBD1 (5 bases). V gave up 5 bases and J gave up 9 bases, with 11 bases separating them. The germline gives CDR1 MNHEY, CDR2 SVGAGI. The CDR3 contains 12 residues. CDR3 in amino acids: CASSPGHAPQHF. CDR3 DNA: TGTGCCAGCAGTCCTGGACACGCGCCCCAGCATTTT.

V and J are TRBV7-2 and TRBJ2-1; D is perhaps TRBD2 (6 bases). The CDR3 contains 12 residues. With 6 bases removed from V and 15 bases from J, the gap between germline ends came to 18 bases. CDR1 SGHTA and CDR2 FQGNSA come from the germline V gene. The CDR3 sequence is CASSPVLGRGFF. DNA of the CDR3: TGTGCCAGCAGTCCTGTCTTAGGGCGGGGGTTCTTC.